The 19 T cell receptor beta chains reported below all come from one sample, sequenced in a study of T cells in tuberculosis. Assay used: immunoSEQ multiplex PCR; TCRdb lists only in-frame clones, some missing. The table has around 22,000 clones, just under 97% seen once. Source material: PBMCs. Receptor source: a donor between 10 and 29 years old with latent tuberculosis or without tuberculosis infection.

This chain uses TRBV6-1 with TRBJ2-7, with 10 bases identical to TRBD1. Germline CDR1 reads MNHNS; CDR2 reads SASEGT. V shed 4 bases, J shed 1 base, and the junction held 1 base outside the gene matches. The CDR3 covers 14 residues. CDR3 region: CASSVGQGSYEQYF. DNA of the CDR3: TGTGCCAGCAGTGTGGGACAGGGGTCCTACGAGCAGTACTTC.

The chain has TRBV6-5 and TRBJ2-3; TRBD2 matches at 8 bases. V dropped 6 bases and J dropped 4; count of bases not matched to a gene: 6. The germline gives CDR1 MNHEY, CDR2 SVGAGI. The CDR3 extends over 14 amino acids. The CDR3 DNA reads TGTGCCAGCAGCTCCTTAGCGGGGTCAGATACGCAGTATTTT. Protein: CASSSLAGSDTQYF.

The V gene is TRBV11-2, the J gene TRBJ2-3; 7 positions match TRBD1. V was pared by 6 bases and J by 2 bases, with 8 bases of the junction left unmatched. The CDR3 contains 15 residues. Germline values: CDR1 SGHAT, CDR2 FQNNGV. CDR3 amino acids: CASRRRQGNTDTQYF. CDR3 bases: TGTGCCAGCAGACGAAGACAGGGAAACACAGATACGCAGTATTTT. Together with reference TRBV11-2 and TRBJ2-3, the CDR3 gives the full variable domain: EAGVAQSPRYKIIEKRQSVAFWCNPISGHATLYWYQQILGQGPKLLIQFQNNGVVDDSQLPKDRFSAERLKGVDSTLKIQPAKLEDSAVYLCASRRRQGNTDTQYFGPGTRLTVL.

The CDR3 sequence: CSVAGTGGGYGYTF. The CDR3 DNA follows: TGCAGCGTTGCAGGGACAGGGGGGGGCTATGGCTACACCTTC. The V and J genes are TRBV29-1 and TRBJ1-2; the match to TRBD1 covers 11 bases. Per germline, CDR1 SQVTM and CDR2 ANQGSEA. This CDR3 is built from 14 residues. The V gene end was trimmed by 4 bases and the J gene end by 4 bases; junction bases not matched to a gene: 5.

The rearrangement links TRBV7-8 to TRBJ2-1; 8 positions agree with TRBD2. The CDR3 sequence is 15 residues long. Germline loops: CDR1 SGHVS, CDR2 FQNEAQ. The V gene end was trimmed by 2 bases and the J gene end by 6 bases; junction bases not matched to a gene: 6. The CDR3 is CASSLRAGGLNEQFF. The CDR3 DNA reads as TGTGCCAGCAGCTTAAGGGCGGGGGGCCTCAATGAGCAGTTCTTC.

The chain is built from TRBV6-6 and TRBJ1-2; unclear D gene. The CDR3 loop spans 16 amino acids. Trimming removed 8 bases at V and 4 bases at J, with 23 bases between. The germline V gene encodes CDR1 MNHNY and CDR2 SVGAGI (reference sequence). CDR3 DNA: TGTGCCAGCGGCTGGTCGGGTCCATGGCCGTTCTATGGCTACACCTTC. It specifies CASGWSGPWPFYGYTF.

The CDR3, as DNA: TGTGCCAGCAGTTTTGGGGGGGGCCCTCCCTACGAGCAGTACTTC. Translation gives CASSFGGGPPYEQYF. The chain links TRBV27 to TRBJ2-7, with a possible D match to TRBD2 (7 bases). V was pared by 3 bases and J by 2 bases, with 14 bases between. The CDR3 covers 15 residues. Germline V gene data show CDR1 as MNHEY and CDR2 as SMNVEV (reference sequence).

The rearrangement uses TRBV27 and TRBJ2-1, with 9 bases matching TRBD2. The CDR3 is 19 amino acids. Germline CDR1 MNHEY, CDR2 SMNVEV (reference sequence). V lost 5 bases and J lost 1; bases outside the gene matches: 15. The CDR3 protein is CASSPLSGGRLRSYNEQFF. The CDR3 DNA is TGTGCCAGCAGTCCTCTTAGCGGGGGCCGTTTACGGTCCTACAATGAGCAGTTCTTC.

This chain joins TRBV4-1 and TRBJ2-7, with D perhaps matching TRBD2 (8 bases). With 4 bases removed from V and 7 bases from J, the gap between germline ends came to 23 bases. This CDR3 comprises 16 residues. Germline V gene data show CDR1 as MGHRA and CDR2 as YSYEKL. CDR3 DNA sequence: TGCGCCAGCAGCCCCGGGGGGGGACAGCCCTCAAGGGAGCAGTACTTC. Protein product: CASSPGGGQPSREQYF.

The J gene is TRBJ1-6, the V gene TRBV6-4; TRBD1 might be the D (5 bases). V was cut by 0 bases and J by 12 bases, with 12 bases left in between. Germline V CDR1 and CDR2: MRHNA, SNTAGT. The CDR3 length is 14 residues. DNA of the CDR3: TGTGCCAGCAGTGACTCGAATCGGGGGGGACCCCTCCACTTT. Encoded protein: CASSDSNRGGPLHF.

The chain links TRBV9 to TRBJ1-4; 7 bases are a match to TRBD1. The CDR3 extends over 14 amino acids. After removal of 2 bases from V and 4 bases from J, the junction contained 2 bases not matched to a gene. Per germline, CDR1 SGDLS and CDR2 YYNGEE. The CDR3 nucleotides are TGTGCCAGCAGCGTGACAGGGAATAATGAAAAACTGTTTTTT. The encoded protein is CASSVTGNNEKLFF.

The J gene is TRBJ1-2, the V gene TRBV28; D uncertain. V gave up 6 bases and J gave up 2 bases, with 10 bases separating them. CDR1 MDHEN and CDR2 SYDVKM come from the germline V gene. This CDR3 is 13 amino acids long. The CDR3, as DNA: TGTGCCAGCAGCCCGTCCCGGAACTATGGCTACACCTTC. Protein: CASSPSRNYGYTF.

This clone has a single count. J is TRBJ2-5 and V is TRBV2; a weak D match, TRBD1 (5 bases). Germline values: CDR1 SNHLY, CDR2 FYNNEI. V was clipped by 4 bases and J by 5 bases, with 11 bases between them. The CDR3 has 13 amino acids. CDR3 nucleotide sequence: TGTGCCAGCAGTGTTGCAGGGTGGGAGACCCAGTACTTC. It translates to CASSVAGWETQYF.

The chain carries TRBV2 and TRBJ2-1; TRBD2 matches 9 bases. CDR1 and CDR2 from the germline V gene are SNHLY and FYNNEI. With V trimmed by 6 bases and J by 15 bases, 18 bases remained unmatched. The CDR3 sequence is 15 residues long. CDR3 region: CASSPDTAGGRGRFF. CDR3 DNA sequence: TGTGCCAGCAGCCCCGACACGGCGGGGGGGCGGGGGAGGTTCTTC. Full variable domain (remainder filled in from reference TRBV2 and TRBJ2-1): EPEVTQTPSHQVTQMGQEVILRCVPISNHLYFYWYRQILGQKVEFLVSFYNNEISEKSEIFDDQFSVERPDGSNFTLKIRSTKLEDSAMYFCASSPDTAGGRGRFFGPGTRLTVL.

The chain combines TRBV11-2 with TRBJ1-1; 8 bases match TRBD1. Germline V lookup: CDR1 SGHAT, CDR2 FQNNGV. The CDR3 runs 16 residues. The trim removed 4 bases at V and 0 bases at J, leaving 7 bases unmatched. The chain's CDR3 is CASSSYRGGMNTEAFF. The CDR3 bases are TGTGCCAGCAGCTCTTACAGGGGGGGTATGAACACTGAAGCTTTCTTT.

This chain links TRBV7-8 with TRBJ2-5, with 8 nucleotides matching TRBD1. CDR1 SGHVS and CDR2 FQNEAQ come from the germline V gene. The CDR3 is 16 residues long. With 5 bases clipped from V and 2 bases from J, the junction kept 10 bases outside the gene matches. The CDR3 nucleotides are TGTGCCAGCAGCCCCTGGGGACAGGCAATGCAAGAGACCCAGTACTTC. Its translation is CASSPWGQAMQETQYF.

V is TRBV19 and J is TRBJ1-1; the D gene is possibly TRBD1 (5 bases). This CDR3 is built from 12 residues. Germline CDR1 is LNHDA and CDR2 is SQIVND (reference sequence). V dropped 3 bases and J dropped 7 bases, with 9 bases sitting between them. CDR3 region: CASSIGDFEAFF. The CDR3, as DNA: TGTGCCAGTAGTATTGGGGACTTTGAAGCTTTCTTT.

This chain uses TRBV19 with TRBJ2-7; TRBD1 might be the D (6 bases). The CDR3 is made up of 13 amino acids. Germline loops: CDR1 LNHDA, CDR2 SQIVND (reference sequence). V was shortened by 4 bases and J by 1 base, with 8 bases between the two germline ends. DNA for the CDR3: TGTGCCAGTAGTAGGGACATTTCCTACGAGCAGTACTTC. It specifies CASSRDISYEQYF.

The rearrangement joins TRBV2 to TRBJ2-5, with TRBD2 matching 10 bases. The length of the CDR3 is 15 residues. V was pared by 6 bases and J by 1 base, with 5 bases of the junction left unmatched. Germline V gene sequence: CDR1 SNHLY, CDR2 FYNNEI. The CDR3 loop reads CASRELAGVQETQYF. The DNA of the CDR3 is TGTGCCAGCAGGGAGCTAGCGGGGGTCCAAGAGACCCAGTACTTC.